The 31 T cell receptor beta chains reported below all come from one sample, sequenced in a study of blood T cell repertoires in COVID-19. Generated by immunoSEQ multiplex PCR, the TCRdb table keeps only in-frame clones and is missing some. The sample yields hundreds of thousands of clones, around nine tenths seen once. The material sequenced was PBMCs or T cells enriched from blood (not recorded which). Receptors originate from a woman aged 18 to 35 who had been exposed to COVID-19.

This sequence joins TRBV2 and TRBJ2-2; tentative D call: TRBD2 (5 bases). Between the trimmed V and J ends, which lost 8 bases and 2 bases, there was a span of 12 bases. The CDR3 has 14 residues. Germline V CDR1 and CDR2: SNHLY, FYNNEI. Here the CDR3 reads CASRGTPNTGELFF. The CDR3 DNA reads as TGTGCCAGCCGGGGTACCCCTAACACCGGGGAGCTGTTTTTT.

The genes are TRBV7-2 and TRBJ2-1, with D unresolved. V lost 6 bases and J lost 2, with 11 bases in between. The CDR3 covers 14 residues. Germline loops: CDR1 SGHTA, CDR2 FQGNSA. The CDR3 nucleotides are TGTGCCAGCAGTCCTGACTCAGCCTACAATGAGCAGTTCTTC. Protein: CASSPDSAYNEQFF.

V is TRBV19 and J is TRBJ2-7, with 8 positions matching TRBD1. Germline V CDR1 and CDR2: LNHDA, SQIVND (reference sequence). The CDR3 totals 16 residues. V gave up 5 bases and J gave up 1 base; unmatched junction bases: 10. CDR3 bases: TGTGCCAGTAGTTCGCCCGGGACAGGAGATTCCTACGAGCAGTACTTC. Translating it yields CASSSPGTGDSYEQYF.

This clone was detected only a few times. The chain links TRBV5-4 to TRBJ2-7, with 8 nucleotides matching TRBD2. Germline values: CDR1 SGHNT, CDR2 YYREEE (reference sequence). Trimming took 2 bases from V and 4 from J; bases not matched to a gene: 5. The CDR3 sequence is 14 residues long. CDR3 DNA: TGTGCCAGCAGCTTAGGCGGGGGGTATTACGAGCAGTACTTC. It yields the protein CASSLGGGYYEQYF.

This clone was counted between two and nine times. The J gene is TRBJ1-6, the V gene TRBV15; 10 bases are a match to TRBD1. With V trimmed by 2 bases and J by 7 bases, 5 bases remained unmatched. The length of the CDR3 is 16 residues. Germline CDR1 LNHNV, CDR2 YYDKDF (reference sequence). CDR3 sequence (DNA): TGTGCCACCAGCAGAAACGGGGGACAGGGGAATTCACCCCTCCACTTT. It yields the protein CATSRNGGQGNSPLHF.

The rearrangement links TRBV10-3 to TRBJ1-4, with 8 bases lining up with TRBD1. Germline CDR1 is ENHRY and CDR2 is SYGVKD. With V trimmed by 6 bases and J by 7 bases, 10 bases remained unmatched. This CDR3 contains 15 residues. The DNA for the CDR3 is TGTGCCATCAGCGAGGGACAGGTTAGTGGTGAAAAACTGTTTTTT. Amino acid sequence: CAISEGQVSGEKLFF.

CDR3 amino acids: CATSWPSGRTSYNEQFF. The CDR3 bases are TGTGCCACCAGCTGGCCTAGCGGGAGGACTTCCTACAATGAGCAGTTCTTC. The rearrangement uses TRBV15 and TRBJ2-1, with 11 bases lining up with TRBD2. The V segment lost 5 bases and the J segment 1 base; nucleotides outside the gene matches: 7. CDR3 size: 17 residues. CDR1 is LNHNV, CDR2 YYDKDF, per germline (reference sequence).

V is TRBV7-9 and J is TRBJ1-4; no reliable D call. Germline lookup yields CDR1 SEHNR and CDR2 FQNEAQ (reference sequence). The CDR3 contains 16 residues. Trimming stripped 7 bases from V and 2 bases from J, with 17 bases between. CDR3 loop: CASTPSGIETNEKLFF. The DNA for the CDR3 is TGTGCCAGCACCCCCAGCGGTATTGAGACTAATGAAAAACTGTTTTTT.

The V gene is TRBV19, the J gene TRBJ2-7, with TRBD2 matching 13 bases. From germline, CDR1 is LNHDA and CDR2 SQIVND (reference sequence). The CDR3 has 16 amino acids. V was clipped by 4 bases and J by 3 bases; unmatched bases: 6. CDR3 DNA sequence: TGTGCCAGTAGTAGCGGACTAGCGGGAGCCATCTACGAGCAGTACTTC. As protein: CASSSGLAGAIYEQYF.

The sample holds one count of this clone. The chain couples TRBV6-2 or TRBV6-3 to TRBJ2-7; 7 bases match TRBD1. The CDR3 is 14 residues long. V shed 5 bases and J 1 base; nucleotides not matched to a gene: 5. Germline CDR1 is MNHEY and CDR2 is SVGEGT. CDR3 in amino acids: CASSRYRGSYEQYF. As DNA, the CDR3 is TGTGCCAGCAGTAGATACAGGGGATCCTACGAGCAGTACTTC.

For the CDR3, the DNA is TGTGCCAGCAGCTTAGCGATATTAGCGGGAGTAGATACGCAGTATTTT. Its translation: CASSLAILAGVDTQYF. The rearrangement links TRBV7-9 to TRBJ2-3; 9 nucleotides agree with TRBD2. J gave up 5 bases and V 0 bases, and 6 bases lay outside the gene matches. Germline assignment: CDR1 SEHNR and CDR2 FQNEAQ (reference sequence). There are 16 residues in the CDR3.

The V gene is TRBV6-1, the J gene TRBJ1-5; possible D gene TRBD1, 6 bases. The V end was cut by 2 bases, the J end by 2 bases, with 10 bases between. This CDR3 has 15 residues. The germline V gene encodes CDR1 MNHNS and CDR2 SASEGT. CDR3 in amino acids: CASSERPGGNQPQHF. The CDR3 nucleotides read TGTGCCAGCAGTGAAAGGCCAGGGGGCAATCAGCCCCAGCATTTT.

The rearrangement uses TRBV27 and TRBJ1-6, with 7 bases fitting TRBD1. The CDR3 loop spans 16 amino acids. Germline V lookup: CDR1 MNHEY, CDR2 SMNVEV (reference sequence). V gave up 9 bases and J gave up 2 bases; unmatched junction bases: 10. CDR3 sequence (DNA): TGTGCCAGGAGTAATAACAGGGGCCCCTATAATTCACCCCTCCACTTT. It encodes CARSNNRGPYNSPLHF.

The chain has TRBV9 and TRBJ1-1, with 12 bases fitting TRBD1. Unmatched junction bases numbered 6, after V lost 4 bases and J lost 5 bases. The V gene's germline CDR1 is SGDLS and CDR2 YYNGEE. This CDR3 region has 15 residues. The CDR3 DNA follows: TGTGCCAGCAGCTCCCGGGACAGGGGGCGAACTGAAGCTTTCTTT. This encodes CASSSRDRGRTEAFF.

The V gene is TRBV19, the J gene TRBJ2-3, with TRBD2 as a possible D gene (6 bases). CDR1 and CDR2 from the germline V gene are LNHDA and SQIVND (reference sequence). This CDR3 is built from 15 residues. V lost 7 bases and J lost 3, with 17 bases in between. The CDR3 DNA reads TGTGCCAGTACCATCGGATCCGGGGGTACAGATACGCAGTATTTT. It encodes CASTIGSGGTDTQYF. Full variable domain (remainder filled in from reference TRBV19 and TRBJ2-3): DGGITQSPKYLFRKEGQNVTLSCEQNLNHDAMYWYRQDPGQGLRLIYYSQIVNDFQKGDIAEGYSVSREKKESFPLTVTSAQKNPTAFYLCASTIGSGGTDTQYFGPGTRLTVL.

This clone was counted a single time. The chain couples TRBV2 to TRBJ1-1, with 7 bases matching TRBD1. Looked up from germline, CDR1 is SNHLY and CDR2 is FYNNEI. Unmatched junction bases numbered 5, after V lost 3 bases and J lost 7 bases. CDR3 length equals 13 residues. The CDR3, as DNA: TGTGCCAGCAGTGACCCGGGACAGAATGAAGCTTTCTTT. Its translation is CASSDPGQNEAFF.

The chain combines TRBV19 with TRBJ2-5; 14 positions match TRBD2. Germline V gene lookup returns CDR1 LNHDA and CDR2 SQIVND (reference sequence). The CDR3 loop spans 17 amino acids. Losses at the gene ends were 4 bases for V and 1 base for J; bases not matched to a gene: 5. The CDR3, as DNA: TGTGCCAGTAGTACAGGACTAGCGGGAGGCCTCCAAGAGACCCAGTACTTC. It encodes CASSTGLAGGLQETQYF.

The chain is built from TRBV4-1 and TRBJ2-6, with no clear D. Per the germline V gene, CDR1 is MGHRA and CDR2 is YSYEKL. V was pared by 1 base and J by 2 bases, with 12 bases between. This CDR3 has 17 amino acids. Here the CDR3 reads CASSQVSTPPGANVLTF. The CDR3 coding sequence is TGCGCCAGCAGCCAAGTTTCTACCCCACCTGGGGCCAACGTCCTGACTTTC.

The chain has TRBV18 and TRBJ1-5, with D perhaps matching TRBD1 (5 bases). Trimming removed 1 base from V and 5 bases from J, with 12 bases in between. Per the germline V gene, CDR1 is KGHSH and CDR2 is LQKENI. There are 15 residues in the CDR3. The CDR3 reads CASSPLAGLDQPQHF. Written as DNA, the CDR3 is TGTGCCAGCTCACCACTCGCGGGACTAGATCAGCCCCAGCATTTT.

The CDR3 sequence is CASAGTGAVYTF. CDR3 coding DNA: TGTGCCAGCGCCGGGACAGGGGCTGTCTACACCTTC. This chain connects TRBV25-1 to TRBJ1-2; 10 positions match TRBD1. Germline CDR1 reads MGHDK; CDR2 reads SYGVNS. J was trimmed by 10 bases and V by 8 bases; bases with no gene match: 7. The CDR3 has 12 residues.

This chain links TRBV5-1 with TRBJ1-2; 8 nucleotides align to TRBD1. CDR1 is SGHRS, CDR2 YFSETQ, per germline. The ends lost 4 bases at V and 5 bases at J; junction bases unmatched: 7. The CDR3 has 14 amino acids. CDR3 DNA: TGCGCCAGCAGCCTTGACAGGGGAGGGTATGGCTACACCTTC. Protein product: CASSLDRGGYGYTF.

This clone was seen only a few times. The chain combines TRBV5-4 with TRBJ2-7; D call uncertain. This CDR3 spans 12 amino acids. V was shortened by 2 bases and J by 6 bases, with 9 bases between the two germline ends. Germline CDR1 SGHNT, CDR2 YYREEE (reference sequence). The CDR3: CASSLASAEQYF. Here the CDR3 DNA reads TGTGCCAGCAGCTTAGCATCTGCCGAGCAGTACTTC.

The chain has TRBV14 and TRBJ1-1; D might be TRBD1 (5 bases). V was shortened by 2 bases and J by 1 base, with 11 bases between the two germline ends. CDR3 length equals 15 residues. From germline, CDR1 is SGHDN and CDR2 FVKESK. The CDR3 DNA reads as TGTGCCAGCAGCCAACTAGGGGAAGCGAACACTGAAGCTTTCTTT. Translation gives CASSQLGEANTEAFF.

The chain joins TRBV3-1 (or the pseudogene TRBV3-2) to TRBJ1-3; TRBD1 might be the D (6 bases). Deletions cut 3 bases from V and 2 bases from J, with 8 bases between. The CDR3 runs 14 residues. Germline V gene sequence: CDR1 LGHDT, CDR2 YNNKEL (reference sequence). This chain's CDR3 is CASSHRGAGNTIYF. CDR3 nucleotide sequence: TGTGCCAGCAGCCACAGGGGAGCTGGAAACACCATATATTTT.

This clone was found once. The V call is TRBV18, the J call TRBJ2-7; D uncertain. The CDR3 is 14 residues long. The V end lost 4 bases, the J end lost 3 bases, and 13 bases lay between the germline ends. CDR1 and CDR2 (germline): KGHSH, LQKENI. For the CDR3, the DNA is TGTGCCAGCTCACGATACCCGGGTGACTACGAGCAGTACTTC. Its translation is CASSRYPGDYEQYF.

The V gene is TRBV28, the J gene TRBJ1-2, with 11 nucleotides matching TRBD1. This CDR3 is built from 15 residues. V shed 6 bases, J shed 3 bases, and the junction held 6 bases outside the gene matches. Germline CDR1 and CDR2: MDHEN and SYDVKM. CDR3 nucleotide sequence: TGTGCCAGCAGGGAAGGGACAGGGGGGTACTATGGCTACACCTTC. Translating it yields CASREGTGGYYGYTF.

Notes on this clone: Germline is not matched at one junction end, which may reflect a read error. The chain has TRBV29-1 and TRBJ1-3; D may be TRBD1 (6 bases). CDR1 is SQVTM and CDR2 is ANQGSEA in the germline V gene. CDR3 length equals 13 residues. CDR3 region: CSVEDRLRNTIYF. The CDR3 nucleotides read TGCAGCGTCGAAGACAGGCTCAGAAACACCATATATTTT.

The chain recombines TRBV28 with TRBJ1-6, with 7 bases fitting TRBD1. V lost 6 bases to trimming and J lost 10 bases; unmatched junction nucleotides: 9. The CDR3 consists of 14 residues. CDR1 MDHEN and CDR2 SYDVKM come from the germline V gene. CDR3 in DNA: TGTGCCAGCAGCCAGAGACAGGGTGGCTCACCCCTCCACTTT. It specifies CASSQRQGGSPLHF.

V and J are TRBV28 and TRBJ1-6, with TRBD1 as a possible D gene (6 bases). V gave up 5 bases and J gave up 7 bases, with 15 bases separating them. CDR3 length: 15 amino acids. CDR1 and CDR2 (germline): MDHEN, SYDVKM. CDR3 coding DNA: TGTGCCAGCAGTCCCTCAGGGGCAGGGAATTCACCCCTCCACTTT. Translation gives CASSPSGAGNSPLHF. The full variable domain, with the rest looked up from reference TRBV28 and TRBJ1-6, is DVKVTQSSRYLVKRTGEKVFLECVQDMDHENMFWYRQDPGLGLRLIYFSYDVKMKEKGDIPEGYSVSREKKERFSLILESASTNQTSMYLCASSPSGAGNSPLHFGNGTRLTVT.

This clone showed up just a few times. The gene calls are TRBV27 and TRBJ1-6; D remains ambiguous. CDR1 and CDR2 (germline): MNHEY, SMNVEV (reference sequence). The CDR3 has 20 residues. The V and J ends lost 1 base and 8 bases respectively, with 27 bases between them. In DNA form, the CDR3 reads TGTGCCAGCAGTTTATTGTCATCGGGGTTTCGTGGAGAAACCTATTCACCCCTCCACTTT. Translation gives CASSLLSSGFRGETYSPLHF.

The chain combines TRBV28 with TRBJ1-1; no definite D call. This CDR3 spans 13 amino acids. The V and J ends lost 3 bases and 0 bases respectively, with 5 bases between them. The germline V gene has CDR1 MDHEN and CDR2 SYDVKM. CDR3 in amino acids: CASSLRMNTEAFF. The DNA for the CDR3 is TGTGCCAGCAGTTTGCGTATGAACACTGAAGCTTTCTTT.